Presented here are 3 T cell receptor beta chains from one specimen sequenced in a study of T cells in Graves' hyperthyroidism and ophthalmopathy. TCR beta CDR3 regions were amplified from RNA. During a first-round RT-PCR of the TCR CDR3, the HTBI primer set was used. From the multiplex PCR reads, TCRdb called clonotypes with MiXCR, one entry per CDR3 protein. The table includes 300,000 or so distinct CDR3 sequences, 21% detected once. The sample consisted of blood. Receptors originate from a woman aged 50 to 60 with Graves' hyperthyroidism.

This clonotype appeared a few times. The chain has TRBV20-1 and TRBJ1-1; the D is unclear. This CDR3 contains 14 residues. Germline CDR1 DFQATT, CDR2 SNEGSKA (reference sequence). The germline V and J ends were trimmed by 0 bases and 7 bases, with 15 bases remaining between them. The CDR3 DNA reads TGCAGTGCTAGAGATCAGGTAGGACGCAATGAAGCTTTCTTT. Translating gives CSARDQVGRNEAFF.

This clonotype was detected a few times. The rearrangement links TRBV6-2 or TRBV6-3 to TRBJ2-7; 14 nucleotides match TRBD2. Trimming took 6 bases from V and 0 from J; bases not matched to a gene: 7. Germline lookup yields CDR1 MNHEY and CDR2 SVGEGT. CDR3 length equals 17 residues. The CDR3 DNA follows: TGTGCCAGCAGCCGGGGGACTAGCGGGGGATCCTCCTACGAGCAGTACTTC. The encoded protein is CASSRGTSGGSSYEQYF.

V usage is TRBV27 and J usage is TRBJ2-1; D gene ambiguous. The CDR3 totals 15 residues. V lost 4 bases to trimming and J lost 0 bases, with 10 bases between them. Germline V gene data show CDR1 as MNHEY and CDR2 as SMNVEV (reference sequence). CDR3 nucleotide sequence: TGTGCCAGCAGTTATAATTACAACTCCTACAATGAGCAGTTCTTC. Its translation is CASSYNYNSYNEQFF.